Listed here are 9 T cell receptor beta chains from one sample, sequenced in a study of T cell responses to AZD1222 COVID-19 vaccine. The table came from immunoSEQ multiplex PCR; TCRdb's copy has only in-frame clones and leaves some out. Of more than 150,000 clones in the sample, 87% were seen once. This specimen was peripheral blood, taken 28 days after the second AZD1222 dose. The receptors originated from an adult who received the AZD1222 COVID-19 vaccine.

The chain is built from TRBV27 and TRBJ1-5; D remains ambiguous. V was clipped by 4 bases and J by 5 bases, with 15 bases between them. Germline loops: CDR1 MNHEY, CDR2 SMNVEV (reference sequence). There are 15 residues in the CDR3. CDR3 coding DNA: TGTGCCAGCAGTTACCGGCCGGGAGGCGATCAGCCCCAGCATTTT. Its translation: CASSYRPGGDQPQHF.

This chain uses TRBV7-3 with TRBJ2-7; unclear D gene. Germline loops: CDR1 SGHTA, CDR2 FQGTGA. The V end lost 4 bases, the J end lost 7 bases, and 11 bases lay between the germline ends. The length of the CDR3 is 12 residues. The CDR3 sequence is CASSSPPGEQYF. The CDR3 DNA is TGTGCCAGCAGCTCCCCTCCCGGGGAGCAGTACTTC.

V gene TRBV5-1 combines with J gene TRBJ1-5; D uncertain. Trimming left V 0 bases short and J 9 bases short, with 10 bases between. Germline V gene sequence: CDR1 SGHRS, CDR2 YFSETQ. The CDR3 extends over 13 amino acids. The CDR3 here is CASSLEAGLPQHF. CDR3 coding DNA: TGCGCCAGCAGCTTGGAGGCTGGGCTGCCCCAGCATTTT.

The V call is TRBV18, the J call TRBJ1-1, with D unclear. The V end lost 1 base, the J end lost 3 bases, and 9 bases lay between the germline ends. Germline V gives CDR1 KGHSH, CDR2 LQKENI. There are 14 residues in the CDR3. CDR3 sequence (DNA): TGTGCCAGCTCACCACTGCCCTCGGACACTGAAGCTTTCTTT. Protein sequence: CASSPLPSDTEAFF.

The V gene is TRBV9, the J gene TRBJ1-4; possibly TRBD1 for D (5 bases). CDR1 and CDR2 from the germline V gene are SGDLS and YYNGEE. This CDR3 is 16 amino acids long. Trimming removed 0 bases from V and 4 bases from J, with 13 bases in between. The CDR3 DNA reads TGTGCCAGCAGCGTAGCTACGGGGCAGTTTAATGAAAAACTGTTTTTT. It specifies CASSVATGQFNEKLFF.

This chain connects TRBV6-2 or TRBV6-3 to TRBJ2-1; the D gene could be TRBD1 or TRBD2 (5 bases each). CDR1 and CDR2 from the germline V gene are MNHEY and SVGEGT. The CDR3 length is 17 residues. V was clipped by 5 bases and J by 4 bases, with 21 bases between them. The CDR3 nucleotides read TGTGCCAGCAGTGTTCAAAAGCAGGGAGCTGGGTACAATGAGCAGTTCTTC. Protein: CASSVQKQGAGYNEQFF.

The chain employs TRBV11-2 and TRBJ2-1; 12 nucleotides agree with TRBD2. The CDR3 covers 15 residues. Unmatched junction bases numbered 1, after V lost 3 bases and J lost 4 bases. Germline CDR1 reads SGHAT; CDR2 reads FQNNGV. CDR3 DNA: TGTGCCAGCAGCTTCACTAGCGGGAGGTACAATGAGCAGTTCTTC. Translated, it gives CASSFTSGRYNEQFF.

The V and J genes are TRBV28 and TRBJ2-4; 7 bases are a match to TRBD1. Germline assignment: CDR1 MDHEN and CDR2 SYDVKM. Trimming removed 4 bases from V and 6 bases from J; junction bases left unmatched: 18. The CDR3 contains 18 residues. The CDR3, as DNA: TGTGCCAGCAGTTCGATTGCAGGGGGTTTTCTCCGGGGAAACATTCAGTACTTC. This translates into CASSSIAGGFLRGNIQYF.

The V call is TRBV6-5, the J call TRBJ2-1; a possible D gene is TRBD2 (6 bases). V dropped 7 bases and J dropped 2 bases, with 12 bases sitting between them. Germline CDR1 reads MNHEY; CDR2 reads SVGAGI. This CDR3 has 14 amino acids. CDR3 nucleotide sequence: TGTGCCAGCAACACACCGGGGGCCTACAATGAGCAGTTCTTC. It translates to CASNTPGAYNEQFF.